Presented here are 15 T cell receptor beta chains from one specimen sequenced in a study of blood T cells in healthy people across ages. It was with a sample-barcoded 5' primer and a J-beta primer mix that a second PCR of roughly 6 to 11 cycles was run. TCRdb fed the 5' RACE reads into MiXCR, producing one record per CDR3 protein. The sample holds fewer than 1,200,000 distinct CDR3 sequences, approximately 25% seen once. The sample was also linked to a second study, of T cells of mothers and their children.

Sample: blood. These receptors originate from a girl aged 2-10 years in good health.

The rearrangement joins TRBV3-1 to TRBJ2-1; 7 nucleotides align to TRBD1. Germline CDR1 is LGHDT and CDR2 is YNNKEL (reference sequence). CDR3 length equals 17 residues. V was pared by 0 bases and J by 5 bases, with 10 bases of the junction left unmatched. CDR3: CASSQDPGTATNNEQFF. As DNA, the CDR3 is TGTGCCAGCAGCCAAGATCCGGGGACAGCTACCAACAATGAGCAGTTCTTC.

This clonotype has at least ten counts. The rearrangement uses TRBV4-2 and TRBJ1-2; TRBD1 is a possible D gene (6 bases). V was shortened by 0 bases and J by 0 bases, with 11 bases between the two germline ends. This CDR3 is built from 16 residues. CDR1 and CDR2 (germline): LGHNA, YNFKEQ. The CDR3 sequence is CASSQEQQGANYGYTF. The CDR3 region has the DNA TGTGCCAGCAGCCAAGAGCAACAGGGAGCTAACTATGGCTACACCTTC.

As regards this clonotype: The junction and the germline gene differ at one end; a read error may be behind it. This chain uses TRBV10-2 with TRBJ1-2; D not resolved. This CDR3 spans 12 amino acids. The germline CDR1 and CDR2 sequences are WSHSY and SAAADI. The CDR3 protein is CASSPGGYGYPF. The CDR3 region has the DNA TGCGCCAGCAGCCCAGGCGGCTATGGCTACCCCTTC.

This clonotype was seen more than once but under ten times. The CDR3 reads CASSPPFSYEQYF. CDR3 nucleotide sequence: TGTGCCAGCAGCCCCCCCTTCTCCTACGAGCAGTACTTC. The V and J genes are TRBV7-9 and TRBJ2-7; D call uncertain. Trimming left V 5 bases short and J 0 bases short, with 8 bases between. This CDR3 comprises 13 residues. Germline-derived CDR1 and CDR2 are SEHNR and FQNEAQ (reference sequence).

V and J are TRBV29-1 and TRBJ2-3, with 8 bases lining up with TRBD2. V lost 4 bases to trimming and J lost 2 bases; unmatched junction nucleotides: 5. The CDR3 extends over 14 amino acids. Germline lookup yields CDR1 SQVTM and CDR2 ANQGSEA. The CDR3 loop reads CSVGVAGFTDTQYF. CDR3 bases: TGCAGCGTTGGGGTAGCGGGGTTCACAGATACGCAGTATTTT.

This clonotype was seen more than once but under ten times. The CDR3 DNA is TGCAGCGTTGATACGGGGGGCAGCGGGGAGCTGTTTTTT. It codes for CSVDTGGSGELFF. This chain joins TRBV29-1 and TRBJ2-2; tentative D call: TRBD2 (7 bases). Germline CDR1 is SQVTM and CDR2 is ANQGSEA. V lost 3 bases and J 7 bases, leaving 12 bases between the germline ends. CDR3 length: 13 amino acids.

In its sample, this clonotype was seen a few times. This chain links TRBV4-3 with TRBJ2-5; tentative D call: TRBD1 (6 bases). Germline V gives CDR1 LGHNA, CDR2 YSLEER. The CDR3 loop spans 13 amino acids. Trimming removed 3 bases at V and 6 bases at J, with 11 bases between. The CDR3 loop reads CASSQNTGKTQYF. The CDR3 region has the DNA TGCGCCAGCAGCCAGAATACAGGGAAGACCCAGTACTTC.

The rearrangement links TRBV6-1 to TRBJ2-4; D is possibly TRBD1 or TRBD2 (6 bases each). The V end was cut by 2 bases, the J end by 15 bases, with 14 bases between. This CDR3 is built from 12 residues. The germline gives CDR1 MNHNS, CDR2 SASEGT. The CDR3 region has the DNA TGTGCCAGCAGTGAACTCGGGGGCCCTCGGTACTTC. Amino acid sequence: CASSELGGPRYF.

This chain links TRBV21-1 with TRBJ2-1. TRBV21-1 is classified as a pseudogene. The CDR3 loop spans 13 amino acids. The CDR3 nucleotides read TGTGCCAGCGGAAATCCCACCTACAATGAGCAGTTCTTC. Translating it yields CASGNPTYNEQFF.

This clonotype has a handful of counts. This chain uses TRBV29-1 with TRBJ1-2; D uncertain. The CDR3 covers 12 residues. V lost 4 bases and J 1 base, leaving 7 bases between the germline ends. Germline V lookup: CDR1 SQVTM, CDR2 ANQGSEA. The CDR3 coding sequence is TGCAGCGTTGGTGTGGTTAACTATGGCTACACCTTC. It specifies CSVGVVNYGYTF.

This clonotype has just a few counts. This CDR3 is CASSGNVYEQYF. CDR3 nucleotides: TGTGCCAGCAGCGGAAACGTGTACGAGCAGTACTTC. The chain couples TRBV5-5 to TRBJ2-7; D not certain. Germline V gene data show CDR1 as SGHKS and CDR2 as YYEKEE (reference sequence). This CDR3 comprises 12 residues. V shed 4 bases and J shed 4 bases, with 9 bases lying between them.

The table lists this clonotype with many counts. V and J are TRBV7-2 and TRBJ2-5, with TRBD2 matching over 8 bases. Germline trimming cut 9 bases from V and 1 base from J; bases unmatched to any gene: 7. Germline CDR1 reads SGHTA; CDR2 reads FQGNSA. CDR3 size: 14 residues. CDR3 region: CASTGGAGQETQYF. DNA of the CDR3: TGTGCCAGTACCGGGGGGGCCGGCCAAGAGACCCAGTACTTC.

This clonotype was detected a few times. The rearrangement uses TRBV6-6 and TRBJ1-4, with a possible D match to TRBD1 (5 bases). This CDR3 spans 12 amino acids. Looked up from germline, CDR1 is MNHNY and CDR2 is SVGAGI (reference sequence). Trimming cost V 6 bases and J 7 bases, with 9 bases left between them. The CDR3 region is CASSPGVEKLFF. In nucleotides, the CDR3 is TGTGCCAGCAGCCCGGGGGTTGAAAAACTGTTTTTT.

This clonotype was seen a handful of times. V usage is TRBV6-2 or TRBV6-3 and J usage is TRBJ2-3; tentatively, D is TRBD1 (5 bases). CDR1 is MNHEY, CDR2 SVGEGT, per germline. Trimming removed 4 bases at V and 5 bases at J, with 7 bases between. The CDR3 is made up of 12 amino acids. The CDR3 bases are TGTGCCAGCAGTTTCCAGGGAGATACGCAGTATTTT. Its translation is CASSFQGDTQYF.

This clonotype appeared a few times. The rearrangement uses TRBV7-9 and TRBJ2-3, with D perhaps matching TRBD1 (6 bases). Trimming pared 5 bases from V and 0 bases from J, leaving 9 bases between. Germline values: CDR1 SEHNR, CDR2 FQNEAQ (reference sequence). The CDR3 covers 14 residues. Here the CDR3 reads CASSGTYSTDTQYF. The CDR3 DNA reads as TGTGCCAGCAGCGGGACATATAGCACAGATACGCAGTATTTT.